This TCR beta chain was captured in a study of cytomegalovirus exposure and HLA in healthy donors. This clone was picked up one time. Germline V gene sequence: CDR1 MDHEN, CDR2 SYDVKM. Trimming removed 6 bases from V and 4 bases from J; junction bases left unmatched: 16. The CDR3 consists of 17 residues. Vbeta (60) and Jbeta (13) primers were used in the PCR. Method: immunoSEQ multiplex PCR; TCRdb's copy keeps in-frame clones and lacks some. The table lists roughly 290,000 clones, roughly 80% of them singletons. The origin of this receptor is a girl between 2 and 10 years old in good health and CMV-seronegative. The source material was PBMCs. The V gene is TRBV28, the J gene TRBJ1-2; 8 nucleotides agree with TRBD1. The CDR3 bases are TGTGCCAGCAGATTGAGAACAGGGGGGATTCGTGTCTATGGCTACACCTTC. This gives the protein CASRLRTGGIRVYGYTF.